The T cell receptor (beta chain) described here comes from a study of blood T cell repertoires in COVID-19. Study details: The study drew acute and convalescent COVID-19 samples from the United States, Italy and Spain.

Trimming removed 5 bases from V and 5 bases from J; junction bases left unmatched: 7. This CDR3 spans 15 amino acids. Germline CDR1 reads MNHEY; CDR2 reads SMNVEV (reference sequence). Libraries were prepared by immunoSEQ multiplex PCR; TCRdb keeps only in-frame clonotypes and omits some of them. The sample holds about 40,000 clones, about 80% seen once. The material sequenced was peripheral blood. This chain uses TRBV27 with TRBJ1-4; 8 bases match TRBD1. This sequence was found in a woman aged 55-75 years with acute or convalescent COVID-19. The CDR3 loop reads CASSPRAGGNEKLFF. The CDR3 region has the DNA TGTGCCAGCAGTCCCCGTGCAGGGGGCAATGAAAAACTGTTTTTT.